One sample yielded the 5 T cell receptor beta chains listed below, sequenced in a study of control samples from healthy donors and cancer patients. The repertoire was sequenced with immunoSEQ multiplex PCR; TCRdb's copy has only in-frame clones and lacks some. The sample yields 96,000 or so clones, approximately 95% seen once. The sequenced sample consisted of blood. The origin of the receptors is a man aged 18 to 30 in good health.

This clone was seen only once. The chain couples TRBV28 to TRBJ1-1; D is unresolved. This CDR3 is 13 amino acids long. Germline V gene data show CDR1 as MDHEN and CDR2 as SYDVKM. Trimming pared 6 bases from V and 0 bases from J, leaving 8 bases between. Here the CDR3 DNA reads TGTGCCAGCAGGAGGGTTGTGAACACTGAAGCTTTCTTT. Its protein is CASRRVVNTEAFF.

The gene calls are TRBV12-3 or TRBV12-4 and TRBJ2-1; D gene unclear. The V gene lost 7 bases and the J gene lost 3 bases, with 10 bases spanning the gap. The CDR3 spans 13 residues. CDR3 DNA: TGTGCCAGCACCTCTAGGGACTACAATGAGCAGTTCTTC. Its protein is CASTSRDYNEQFF.

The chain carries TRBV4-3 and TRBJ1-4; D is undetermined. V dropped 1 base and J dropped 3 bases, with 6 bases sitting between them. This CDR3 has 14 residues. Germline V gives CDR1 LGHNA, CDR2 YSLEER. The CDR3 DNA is TGCGCCAGCAGCCAAGGACACGCTAATGAAAAACTGTTTTTT. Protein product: CASSQGHANEKLFF.

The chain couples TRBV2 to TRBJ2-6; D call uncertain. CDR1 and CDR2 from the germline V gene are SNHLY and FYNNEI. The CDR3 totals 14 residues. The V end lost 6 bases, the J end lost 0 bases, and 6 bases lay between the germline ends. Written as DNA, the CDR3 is TGTGCCAGCAGCTGGAGCTCTGGGGCCAACGTCCTGACTTTC. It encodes CASSWSSGANVLTF.

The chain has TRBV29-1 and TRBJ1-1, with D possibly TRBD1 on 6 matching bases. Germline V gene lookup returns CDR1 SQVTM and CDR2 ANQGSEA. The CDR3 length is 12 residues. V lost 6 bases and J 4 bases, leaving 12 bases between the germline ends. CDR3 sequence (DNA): TGCAGCGTAGATCGAGGGGGCACTGAAGCTTTCTTT. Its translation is CSVDRGGTEAFF.